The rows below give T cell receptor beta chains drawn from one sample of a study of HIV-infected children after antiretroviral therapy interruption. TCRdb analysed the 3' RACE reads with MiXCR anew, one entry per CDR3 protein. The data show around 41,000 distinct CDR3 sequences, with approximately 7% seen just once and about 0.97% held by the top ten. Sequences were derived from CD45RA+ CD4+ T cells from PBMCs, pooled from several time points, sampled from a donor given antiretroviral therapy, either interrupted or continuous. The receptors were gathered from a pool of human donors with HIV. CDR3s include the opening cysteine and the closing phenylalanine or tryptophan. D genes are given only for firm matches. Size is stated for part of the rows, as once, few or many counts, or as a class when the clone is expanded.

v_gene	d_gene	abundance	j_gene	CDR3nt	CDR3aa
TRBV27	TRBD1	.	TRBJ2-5	TGTGCCAGCAGCCGACAGGGGACGCCGTTCCAAGAGACCCAGTACTTC	CASSRQGTPFQETQYF
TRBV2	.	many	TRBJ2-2	TGTGCCAGCAGTGCCCCCGGCGAGCTGTTTTTT	CASSAPGELFF
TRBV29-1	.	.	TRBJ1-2	TGCAGCGTTGCAGGGCTCTATGGCTACACCTTC	CSVAGLYGYTF
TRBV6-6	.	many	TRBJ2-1	TGTGCCAGCAGTGCTGACTGGGGGGGCGATGCTGAGCAGTTCTTC	CASSADWGGDAEQFF
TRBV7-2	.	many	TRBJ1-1	TGTGCCAGCAGCTTAAGGGGACCGAACACTGAAGCTTTCTTT	CASSLRGPNTEAFF
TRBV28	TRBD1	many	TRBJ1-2	TGTGCCAGCAGTGCAATACAGGGGGCTGGCTATGGCTACACCTTC	CASSAIQGAGYGYTF
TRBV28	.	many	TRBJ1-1	TGTGCCAGCAGTTTAGGGGGCAGGGTATTCGAGGGAGCTTTCTTT	CASSLGGRVFEGAFF
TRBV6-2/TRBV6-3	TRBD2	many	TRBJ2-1	TGTGCCAGCAGTCAAATTCTAGCGGGCCCCAACAATGAGCAGTTCTTC	CASSQILAGPNNEQFF
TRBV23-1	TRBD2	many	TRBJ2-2	TGCGCCAGCAGTCAACTGGCGGGAGTTAACGGGGAGCTGTTTTTT	CASSQLAGVNGELFF
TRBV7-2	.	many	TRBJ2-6	TGTGCCAGCAGACTTGGGACGGACTTCTCTGGGGCCAACGTCCTGACTTTC	CASRLGTDFSGANVLTF
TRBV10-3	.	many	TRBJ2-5	TGTGCCAGCGGTGATCGGGACAAACAAGACACCCAGTACTTT	CASGDRDKQDTQYF
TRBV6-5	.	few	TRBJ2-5	TGTGCCAGCAGTGGGGCCTCTAACCAGTACTTT	CASSGASNQYF
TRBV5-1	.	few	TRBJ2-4	TGCGCCAGCAGCTTGGGCCAGAGATTAGCCAAAAACATTCAGTACTTC	CASSLGQRLAKNIQYF